This T cell receptor beta chain stems from a study of regulatory T cells in long-lasting Graves disease. Whole-study findings and limits: Accuracy was possibly reduced by small sample size.

Many counts were recorded for this clonotype. What it binds is not known. Time point defined: newly diagnosed GD, antithyroid drugs for less than 3 months. RNA from PBMCs was the source of the TCR library. Patient provenance is recorded as an endocrinology department in Xi'an, China. Building of the TCR beta libraries involved iRepertoire HTBI primers and Arm-PCR of CDR3 regions. TCRdb fed the multiplex PCR reads into MiXCR, producing one record per CDR3 protein. The sample carries around 420,000 distinct CDR3 sequences, roughly a sixth recorded once. The sample consisted of peripheral blood mononuclear cells (PBMCs), taken at new diagnosis, from a patient treated with antithyroid drugs. This TCR derives from a female donor with Graves disease.

CDR3 in amino acids: CASTQEGRENTGELFF. For the CDR3, the DNA is TGTGCCAGCACCCAAGAGGGCAGGGAGAACACCGGGGAGCTGTTTTTT. The rearrangement joins TRBV12-3 or TRBV12-4 to TRBJ2-2; TRBD1 or TRBD2 may be the D gene (5 bases each). The V gene lost 7 bases and the J gene lost 1 base, with 16 bases spanning the gap. The CDR3 is made up of 16 amino acids.